This T cell receptor beta chain was identified during a study of blood T cells in healthy people across ages. The study's findings and limits: When one million T cells were used, diversity estimates were thought to be underestimates.

Concerning this clonotype itself: Antigen: not known. A junction end diverges from the germline sequence, so it may reflect a read error.

The authors ran a second PCR of roughly 6 to 12 cycles using a sample-barcoded 5' primer and a J-beta primer mix. TCRdb processed the 5' RACE reads anew with MiXCR; each CDR3 protein has one entry. The sample has 500,000 to 650,000 distinct CDR3 sequences; over 25% are singletons. There are 13 residues in the CDR3. CDR1 is SEHNR and CDR2 is FQNEAQ in the germline V gene (reference sequence). Another study also made use of these data, one on T cells of mothers and their children.

V usage is TRBV7-9 and J usage is TRBJ2-1, with 10 bases that match TRBD1. The sequence was collected from a boy younger than 10 in good health. Sample: blood. CDR3 bases: TGTGCCAGCAGCTCAGGGACAGGGGCCAACAAGTACTTC. Encoded protein: CASSSGTGANKYF.